The next 13 T cell receptor beta chains were all read from a single sample in a study of cytomegalovirus exposure and HLA in healthy donors. The PCR ran on 60 Vbeta and 13 Jbeta primers. TCRdb's copy holds only in-frame clones and misses some; the assay was immunoSEQ multiplex PCR. Among 150,000 to 200,000 clones listed, less than 80% were seen once. The specimen was PBMCs. These receptors all stem from a man aged 18 to 35 in good health and CMV-seronegative.

The chain joins TRBV6-6 to TRBJ1-2; D is uncertain. V was clipped by 4 bases and J by 1 base, with 7 bases between them. CDR3 size: 13 residues. Germline CDR1 reads MNHNY; CDR2 reads SVGAGI (reference sequence). Written as DNA, the CDR3 is TGTGCCAGCAGTTCCGTCGGTAACTATGGCTACACCTTC. This sequence encodes CASSSVGNYGYTF.

This chain connects TRBV7-9 to TRBJ1-5, with TRBD1 matching 7 bases. The CDR3 covers 14 residues. CDR1 and CDR2 from the germline V gene are SEHNR and FQNEAQ (reference sequence). V dropped 11 bases and J dropped 0; count of bases not matched to a gene: 7. CDR3 nucleotides: TGTGCCCGAGACAGGGACAATAGCAATCAGCCCCAGCATTTT. Protein sequence: CARDRDNSNQPQHF.

This chain uses TRBV27 with TRBJ2-1, with 7 bases identical to TRBD2. This CDR3 region has 16 residues. Germline CDR1 is MNHEY and CDR2 is SMNVEV (reference sequence). V was clipped by 2 bases and J by 2 bases; unmatched bases: 6. CDR3 in amino acids: CASSLEVSGPYNEQFF. The CDR3 DNA reads TGTGCCAGCAGTTTAGAGGTTAGCGGGCCCTACAATGAGCAGTTCTTC.

The rearrangement joins TRBV27 to TRBJ2-1, with D maybe TRBD2 (5 bases). The CDR3 has 16 amino acids. CDR1 and CDR2 from the germline V gene are MNHEY and SMNVEV (reference sequence). Trimming took 5 bases from V and 0 from J, leaving 14 bases between them. CDR3 region: CASSPPDWGSYNEQFF. For the CDR3, the DNA is TGTGCCAGCAGTCCCCCGGACTGGGGCTCCTACAATGAGCAGTTCTTC.

The sample holds one count of this clone. The rearrangement joins TRBV5-8 to TRBJ2-7; D perhaps matches TRBD2 (5 bases). Looked up from germline, CDR1 is SGHTS and CDR2 is YDEGEE. With 4 bases removed from V and 2 bases from J, the gap between germline ends came to 13 bases. The CDR3 consists of 14 residues. CDR3 residues: CASSALTGTYEQYF. The CDR3 DNA reads TGTGCCAGCAGCGCCCTGACGGGGACCTACGAGCAGTACTTC.

This rearrangement joins TRBV21-1 to TRBJ1-5. TRBV21-1 constitutes a pseudogene. CDR3 length: 14 residues. The chain's CDR3 is CASSKRSRNQPQHF. CDR3 nucleotides: TGTGCCAGCAGCAAAAGGAGTAGGAATCAGCCCCAGCATTTT.

As for this clone: Other DNA sequences from this sample encode an identical CDR3 as well. This chain uses TRBV5-1 with TRBJ2-1; the D is unclear. The CDR3 sequence is 14 residues long. Germline values: CDR1 SGHRS, CDR2 YFSETQ. V dropped 8 bases and J dropped 3 bases, with 15 bases sitting between them. CDR3 bases: TGCGCCAGTACGGCTGGCGGCCTCTACAATGAGCAGTTCTTC. Translated, it gives CASTAGGLYNEQFF.

The chain uses TRBV9 and TRBJ2-7, with 8 bases lining up with TRBD1. Germline V CDR1 and CDR2: SGDLS, YYNGEE. This CDR3 is 14 amino acids long. J was trimmed by 7 bases and V by 4 bases; bases with no gene match: 10. The CDR3 loop is CASSPGDRSGEQYF. Here the CDR3 DNA reads TGTGCCAGCAGCCCTGGGGACAGGAGTGGGGAGCAGTACTTC.

The J gene is TRBJ2-7, the V gene TRBV6-5; D uncertain. The CDR3 contains 14 residues. V lost 5 bases and J lost 0, with 11 bases in between. CDR1 and CDR2 from the germline V gene are MNHEY and SVGAGI. The CDR3 spells CASSDLRSSYEQYF. The CDR3 bases are TGTGCCAGCAGTGACCTGCGGTCCTCCTACGAGCAGTACTTC.

The chain links TRBV27 to TRBJ2-7; maybe TRBD1 (6 bases). Germline V gives CDR1 MNHEY, CDR2 SMNVEV (reference sequence). Trimming pared 4 bases from V and 3 bases from J, leaving 19 bases between. This CDR3 is 16 amino acids long. In DNA form, the CDR3 reads TGTGCCAGCAGTTGGGGGCCAGCCACCAGGGGCTACGAGCAGTACTTC. It encodes CASSWGPATRGYEQYF.

The CDR3 coding sequence is TGTGCCAGCACCGTCGGGACTAGCGGGATCATACAGTTCTTC. The encoded protein is CASTVGTSGIIQFF. The chain combines TRBV7-2 with TRBJ2-1; 13 nucleotides line up with TRBD2. Germline-derived CDR1 and CDR2 are SGHTA and FQGNSA. CDR3 length: 14 residues. Germline trimming cut 7 bases from V and 13 bases from J; bases unmatched to any gene: 10.

The CDR3 nucleotides read TGTGCCAGCAGACTCCAGGGTGCGGGGCAGCCCCAGCATTTT. It encodes CASRLQGAGQPQHF. The rearrangement links TRBV6-6 to TRBJ1-5; possibly TRBD1 for D (5 bases). V gave up 6 bases and J gave up 7 bases, with 16 bases separating them. From germline, CDR1 is MNHNY and CDR2 SVGAGI (reference sequence). This CDR3 is built from 14 residues.

A note on this clone: Sequence at one end of the junction differs from germline and may be a read error. This rearrangement joins TRBV6-1 to TRBJ2-1; TRBD1 is a possible D gene (6 bases). The CDR3 loop spans 15 amino acids. Germline V lookup: CDR1 MNHNS, CDR2 SASEGT. The CDR3 is CASSPRAGAYNGQFF. The CDR3 DNA sequence: TGTGCCAGCAGCCCACGAGCAGGGGCCTACAATGGGCAGTTCTTC.